The 7 T cell receptor beta chains given below trace back to one sample, sequenced in a study of T cell responses to AZD1222 COVID-19 vaccine. Sequencing was performed with immunoSEQ multiplex PCR; in TCRdb, only in-frame clones are kept and a portion is missing. The table lists about 89,000 clones, approximately 90% of them singletons. Here the sequenced sample was peripheral blood, taken 28 days after the second AZD1222 dose. The source is an adult who received the AZD1222 COVID-19 vaccine.

The V call is TRBV5-1, the J call TRBJ1-4, with no clear D. Trimming pared 0 bases from V and 4 bases from J, leaving 13 bases between. Germline assignment: CDR1 SGHRS and CDR2 YFSETQ. There are 16 residues in the CDR3. The CDR3 reads CASSLEWAVNNEKLFF. CDR3 sequence (DNA): TGCGCCAGCAGCTTGGAGTGGGCAGTCAATAATGAAAAACTGTTTTTT. Variable domain in full (rest from reference TRBV5-1 and TRBJ1-4): KAGVTQTPRYLIKTRGQQVTLSCSPISGHRSVSWYQQTPGQGLQFLFEYFSETQRNKGNFPGRFSGRQFSNSRSEMNVSTLELGDSALYLCASSLEWAVNNEKLFFGSGTQLSVL.

V is TRBV10-3 and J is TRBJ2-2; no clear D gene. Germline V gene sequence: CDR1 ENHRY, CDR2 SYGVKD. The CDR3 is made up of 14 amino acids. Trimming stripped 5 bases from V and 4 bases from J, with 11 bases between. This CDR3 reads CAISRGTVTGELFF. CDR3 nucleotides: TGTGCCATCAGTAGAGGTACCGTCACCGGGGAGCTGTTTTTT.

This rearrangement joins TRBV7-6 to TRBJ1-1; D not resolved. The CDR3 length is 10 residues. V lost 8 bases to trimming and J lost 5 bases, with 6 bases between them. The germline V gene has CDR1 SGHVS and CDR2 FNYEAQ. The CDR3 sequence: CASGTTEAFF. CDR3 coding DNA: TGTGCCAGCGGAACGACTGAAGCTTTCTTT.

The chain uses TRBV5-1 and TRBJ1-4; 7 nucleotides agree with TRBD1. From germline, CDR1 is SGHRS and CDR2 YFSETQ. The J segment lost 3 bases and the V segment lost 3 bases, leaving 5 bases of the junction unmatched. The CDR3 sequence is 15 residues long. The CDR3 DNA reads TGCGCCAGCAGCTCACCGGGACAGCCTAATGAAAAACTGTTTTTT. It is translated as CASSSPGQPNEKLFF.

The rearrangement uses TRBV12-5 and TRBJ1-1; D possibly corresponds to TRBD1 (6 bases). CDR3 length equals 13 residues. Per the germline V gene, CDR1 is LGHNT and CDR2 is FRNRAP. The V end lost 7 bases, the J end lost 0 bases, and 9 bases lay between the germline ends. This CDR3 is CASAEGVNTEAFF. In DNA, the CDR3 is TGTGCTAGTGCCGAGGGGGTGAACACTGAAGCTTTCTTT.

This clone was seen only a few times. The rearrangement joins TRBV12-3 or TRBV12-4 to TRBJ1-2; D is ambiguous. The CDR3 is made up of 12 amino acids. Trimming shortened V by 5 bases and J by 4 bases, and 8 bases separated the two germline ends. The CDR3 reads CASSGRFYGYTF. CDR3 coding DNA: TGTGCCAGCAGTGGCAGATTCTATGGCTACACCTTC.

This clone showed up just a few times. The V gene is TRBV4-1, the J gene TRBJ1-2; D remains ambiguous. V was clipped by 1 base and J by 4 bases, with 10 bases between them. Germline CDR1 MGHRA, CDR2 YSYEKL. This CDR3 is 14 amino acids long. Written as DNA, the CDR3 is TGCGCCAGCAGCCAAGCTGCACGGGGCTATGGCTACACCTTC. It codes for CASSQAARGYGYTF.